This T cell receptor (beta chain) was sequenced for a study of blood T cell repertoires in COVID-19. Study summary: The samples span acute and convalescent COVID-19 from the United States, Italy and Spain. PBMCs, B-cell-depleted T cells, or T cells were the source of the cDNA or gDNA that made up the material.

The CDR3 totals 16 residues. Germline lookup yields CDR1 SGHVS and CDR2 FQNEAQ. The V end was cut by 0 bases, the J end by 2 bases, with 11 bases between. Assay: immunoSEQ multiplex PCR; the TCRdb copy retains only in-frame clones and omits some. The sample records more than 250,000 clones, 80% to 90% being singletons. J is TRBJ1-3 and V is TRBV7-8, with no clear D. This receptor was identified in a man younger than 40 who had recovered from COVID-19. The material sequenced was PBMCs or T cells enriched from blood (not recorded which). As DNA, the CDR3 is TGTGCCAGCAGCTTAGCGCGGCAAGTAGCTGGAAACACCATATATTTT. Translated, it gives CASSLARQVAGNTIYF.